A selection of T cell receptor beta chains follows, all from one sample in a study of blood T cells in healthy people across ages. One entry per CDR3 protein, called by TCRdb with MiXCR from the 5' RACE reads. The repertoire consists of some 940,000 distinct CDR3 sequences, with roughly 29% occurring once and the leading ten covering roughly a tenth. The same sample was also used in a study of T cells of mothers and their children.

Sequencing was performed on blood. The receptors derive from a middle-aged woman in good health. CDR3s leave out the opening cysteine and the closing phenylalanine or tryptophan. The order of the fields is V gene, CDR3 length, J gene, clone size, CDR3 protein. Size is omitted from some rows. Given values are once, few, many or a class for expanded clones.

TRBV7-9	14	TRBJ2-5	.	ASSSLAGGPSETQY
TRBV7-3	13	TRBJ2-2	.	ASSSTSSNTGELF
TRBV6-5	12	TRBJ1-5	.	ASRPDRDGQPQH
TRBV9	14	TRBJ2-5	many	ASTNGAAGGQETQY
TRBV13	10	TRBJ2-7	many	ASSLPGREQY
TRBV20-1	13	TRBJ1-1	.	SARDPKARGLEAF
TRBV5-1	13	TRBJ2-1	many	ASSQRQGAYNEQF
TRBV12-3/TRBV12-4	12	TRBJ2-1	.	ASRLRIGYNGQF
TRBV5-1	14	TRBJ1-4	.	ASSQQEVATNEKLF
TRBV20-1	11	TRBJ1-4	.	SPEKGPNEKLF
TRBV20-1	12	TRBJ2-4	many	SINGQLAKNIQY
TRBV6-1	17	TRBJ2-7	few	ASNRDGTSGTLSSYEQY
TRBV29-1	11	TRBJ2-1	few	SVYGSSYNEQF
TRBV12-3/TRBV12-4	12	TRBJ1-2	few	ASSPDGRPGGYT
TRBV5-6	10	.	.	VSSPGDYEQY
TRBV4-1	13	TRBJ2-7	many	ASSQGRDSSYEQY
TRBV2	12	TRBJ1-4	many	ASSRGQGTQKLF
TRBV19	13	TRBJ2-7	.	ASSIGTGAVYEQY
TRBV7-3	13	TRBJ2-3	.	ASSFLGGLRDTQY
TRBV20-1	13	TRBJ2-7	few	SARLFGGGSYEQY
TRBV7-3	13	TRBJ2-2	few	ASSPRTGGTGELF
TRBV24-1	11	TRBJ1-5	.	ATSEGRNQPQH
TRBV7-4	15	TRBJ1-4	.	ASSNITTHPTNEKLF
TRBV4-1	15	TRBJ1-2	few	ASSQVVEGALGYGYT
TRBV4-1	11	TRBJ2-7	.	ASSHVETYEQY
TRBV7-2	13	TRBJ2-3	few	ASSLVSKNTDTQY